This is a list of T cell receptor beta chains from one sample in a study of blood T cell repertoires in COVID-19. Profiled with immunoSEQ multiplex PCR; TCRdb holds only in-frame clones, not every one. The sample lists under 200,000 clones, 86% occurring once. The specimen was peripheral blood. These receptors were obtained from a woman aged 55-69 years with COVID-19, enrolled during active disease. Both conserved end residues are part of each CDR3. D genes are given only for firm matches. Clone size is shown for a subset of rows, as once, few, many or a class of expanded clone.

clone size	J gene	V gene	D gene	CDR3 protein	CDR3 DNA
.	TRBJ1-6	TRBV5-4	.	CASSQGNSPLHF	TGTGCCAGCAGCCAGGGTAATTCACCCCTCCACTTT
.	TRBJ1-1	TRBV7-2	TRBD1	CASSEPGQGNTEAFF	TGTGCCAGCAGTGAACCCGGACAGGGGAACACTGAAGCTTTCTTT
.	TRBJ2-5	TRBV10-3	TRBD2	CAISLAGGPSVAETQYF	TGTGCCATCAGCCTAGCGGGAGGGCCCTCAGTTGCAGAGACCCAGTACTTC
.	TRBJ1-1	TRBV19	.	CASSIGGTMNTEAFF	TGTGCCAGTAGTATAGGGGGGACAATGAACACTGAAGCTTTCTTT
.	TRBJ2-2	TRBV30	TRBD1	CAWSVIQGATGELFF	TGTGCCTGGAGTGTAATTCAGGGGGCTACCGGGGAGCTGTTTTTT
.	TRBJ2-7	TRBV28	TRBD1	CASSLWGDREDYEQYF	TGTGCCAGCAGTTTATGGGGGGACAGGGAAGACTACGAGCAGTACTTC
.	TRBJ2-7	TRBV18	.	CASSLGHAYEQYF	TGTGCCAGCTCACTGGGACATGCCTACGAGCAGTACTTC
few	TRBJ1-2	TRBV13	.	CASSKDSGPNYGYTF	TGTGCCAGCAGCAAGGACAGCGGCCCAAACTATGGCTACACCTTC
.	TRBJ2-7	TRBV30	TRBD1	CAWSSGTGGFYEQYF	TGTGCCTGGAGTTCCGGGACAGGGGGTTTCTACGAGCAGTACTTC
.	TRBJ1-2	TRBV6-5	.	CASRRPQGSFGYTF	TGTGCCAGCAGGCGACCACAGGGAAGTTTTGGCTACACCTTC
.	TRBJ2-1	TRBV19	.	CASSVQTGTRYNEQFF	TGTGCCAGTAGTGTGCAGACCGGGACTCGATACAATGAGCAGTTCTTC
once	TRBJ2-3	TRBV9	TRBD2	CASSPGLAEYTQYF	TGTGCCAGCAGCCCCGGACTAGCGGAATATACGCAGTATTTT
.	TRBJ2-7	TRBV5-6	.	CASSLRGVYEQYF	TGTGCCAGCAGCTTGCGCGGGGTTTACGAGCAGTACTTC
.	TRBJ2-2	TRBV7-9	.	CASSLSRGTGELFF	TGTGCCAGCAGCTTAAGCCGCGGAACCGGGGAGCTGTTTTTT
.	TRBJ2-7	TRBV3-1/TRBV3-2	TRBD2	CASSQERREGRQEQYF	TGTGCCAGCAGCCAAGAAAGACGGGAGGGCCGGCAAGAGCAGTACTTC
.	TRBJ1-1	TRBV19	.	CASSIGASNTEAFF	TGTGCCAGTAGTATAGGGGCCTCTAACACTGAAGCTTTCTTT
few	TRBJ1-6	TRBV28	.	CASSLYRSSPLHF	TGTGCCAGCAGTTTATATAGATCCTCACCCCTCCACTTT